This entry describes one T cell receptor beta chain. The antigen is undetermined. The PCR employed 60 Vbeta primers together with 13 Jbeta primers. Libraries were prepared by immunoSEQ multiplex PCR; TCRdb keeps only in-frame clonotypes and omits some of them. The table has some 200,000 clones, 79% seen once. This entry is derived from a study of cytomegalovirus exposure and HLA in healthy donors. The CDR3 runs 16 residues. The trim removed 0 bases at V and 5 bases at J, leaving 5 bases unmatched. Germline CDR1 and CDR2: MNHEY and SVGAGI. General observations from the study: Later analysis identified a missense DCLRE1C variant that was linked to TCR beta V- and J-gene trimming. Analysis was performed later, and it showed HLA-associated TCR beta chains to be more clonally expanded than equally common others.

Sequencing was performed on PBMCs. The V gene is TRBV6-5, the J gene TRBJ1-2; TRBD1 agrees at 11 bases. This receptor was taken from a girl aged 10 to 17 in good health and CMV-seropositive. As DNA, the CDR3 is TGTGCCAGCAGTTACTCCTGGACAGGGGGCGCGTATGGCTACACCTTC. Its protein is CASSYSWTGGAYGYTF.